The 30 T cell receptor beta chains listed next were all sequenced from one sample in a study of CD8 T cells in ankylosing spondylitis (dated 2017 in TCRdb). Libraries were made using 5' RACE. Reads for this sample came from an Illumina HiSeq 2500. TCRdb trimmed public reads at Q25 via fastp, called clones via MiXCR and kept in-frame beta chains. Merged by CDR3 protein, the rows form single entries marked with the most common genes and DNA. The sample data list 30,000 or so distinct CDR3 sequences, and less than 6.5% of these were observed just once. Together, the top ten hold roughly 1.8% of the sample. Sequencing was carried out using blood, either unsorted or a sorted T cell fraction (not recorded which). Source of these receptors: a female donor with ankylosing spondylitis or in good health (not recorded which).

The chain joins TRBV9 to TRBJ2-3; 10 bases map to TRBD2. CDR1 and CDR2 (germline): SGDLS, YYNGEE. The trim removed 4 bases at V and 4 bases at J, leaving 15 bases unmatched. The CDR3 is 18 residues long. The CDR3 is CASSPRGSGRAESDTQYF. The DNA of the CDR3 is TGTGCCAGCAGCCCCAGGGGCAGCGGGAGGGCCGAATCAGATACGCAGTATTTT.

The rearrangement joins TRBV9 to TRBJ2-3, with a weak D call TRBD1 (5 bases). V lost 4 bases and J lost 10, with 10 bases in between. This CDR3 spans 11 amino acids. Per germline, CDR1 SGDLS and CDR2 YYNGEE. CDR3 protein: CASSSLGAQYF. The CDR3 DNA follows: TGTGCCAGCAGCTCCCTAGGGGCGCAGTATTTT. Variable domain in full (rest from reference TRBV9 and TRBJ2-3): DSGVTQTPKHLITATGQRVTLRCSPRSGDLSVYWYQQSLDQGLQFLIQYYNGEERAKGNILERFSAQQFPDLHSELNLSSLELGDSALYFCASSSLGAQYFGPGTRLTVL.

This clonotype was detected many times. V gene TRBV9 combines with J gene TRBJ2-1; 8 bases match TRBD1. CDR1 is SGDLS, CDR2 YYNGEE, per germline. This CDR3 has 16 amino acids. Losses at the gene ends were 4 bases for V and 2 bases for J; bases not matched to a gene: 8. The CDR3, as DNA: TGTGCCAGCAGCCCCTTCACAGGGGGGACCTACAATGAGCAGTTCTTC. It translates to CASSPFTGGTYNEQFF.

This clonotype has at least ten counts. The genes are TRBV9 and TRBJ2-7; D not certain. The CDR3 has 16 amino acids. V lost 3 bases to trimming and J lost 2 bases, with 18 bases between them. CDR1 SGDLS and CDR2 YYNGEE come from the germline V gene. As DNA, the CDR3 is TGTGCCAGCAGCGCGGGCCCGGCGCTCAGCGCCTACGAGCAGTACTTC. Translating gives CASSAGPALSAYEQYF.

This clonotype was recorded many times. This chain uses TRBV9 with TRBJ2-1; 13 bases map to TRBD2. Germline CDR1 reads SGDLS; CDR2 reads YYNGEE. The CDR3 has 17 amino acids. V lost 6 bases and J lost 9; bases outside the gene matches: 15. The CDR3 nucleotides read TGTGCCAGCAACCCCGGGGTGGGGACTAGCGGGATGAGTGAGCAGTTCTTC. It encodes CASNPGVGTSGMSEQFF.

V and J are TRBV7-9 and TRBJ2-7; the D gene is possibly TRBD1 (6 bases). This CDR3 is 14 amino acids long. The germline V gene has CDR1 SEHNR and CDR2 FQNEAQ (reference sequence). Trimming left V 3 bases short and J 3 bases short, with 12 bases between. CDR3 amino acids: CASSFGKQGYEQYF. The CDR3 region has the DNA TGTGCCAGCAGCTTTGGGAAACAGGGCTACGAGCAGTACTTC.

This clonotype was seen many times. The chain combines TRBV9 with TRBJ1-1; a possible D gene is TRBD1 (5 bases). Between the trimmed V and J ends, which lost 2 bases and 3 bases, there was a span of 8 bases. The length of the CDR3 is 13 residues. CDR1 and CDR2 (germline): SGDLS, YYNGEE. The CDR3 coding sequence is TGTGCCAGCAGCGTGGGACGGTACACTGAAGCTTTCTTT. Encoded protein: CASSVGRYTEAFF.

At least ten counts were recorded for this clonotype. The chain couples TRBV9 to TRBJ2-7; the D gene is possibly TRBD1 (5 bases). The CDR3 contains 12 residues. Deletions cut 3 bases from V and 3 bases from J, with 7 bases between. Germline V gene lookup returns CDR1 SGDLS and CDR2 YYNGEE. This CDR3 reads CASSATGYEQYF. In DNA form, the CDR3 reads TGTGCCAGCAGCGCTACAGGCTACGAGCAGTACTTC. Full variable domain (missing parts from reference TRBV9 and TRBJ2-7): DSGVTQTPKHLITATGQRVTLRCSPRSGDLSVYWYQQSLDQGLQFLIQYYNGEERAKGNILERFSAQQFPDLHSELNLSSLELGDSALYFCASSATGYEQYFGPGTRLTVT.

This clonotype was observed many times. The chain links TRBV9 to TRBJ1-6, with TRBD1 matching 7 bases. V gave up 3 bases and J gave up 7 bases; unmatched junction bases: 7. The CDR3 is 15 amino acids. Germline CDR1 and CDR2: SGDLS and YYNGEE. This chain's CDR3 is CASSADRVENSPLHF. Here the CDR3 DNA reads TGTGCCAGCAGCGCCGACAGGGTTGAGAATTCACCCCTCCACTTT.

This clonotype came up a few times. This chain connects TRBV9 to TRBJ2-1; TRBD1 agrees at 7 bases. The CDR3 has 15 amino acids. Per the germline V gene, CDR1 is SGDLS and CDR2 is YYNGEE. V trimming: 4 bases; J trimming: 6 bases; junction bases outside the gene matches: 10. The CDR3 region is CASSPRTGQSNEQFF. The CDR3 coding sequence is TGTGCCAGCAGCCCGCGGACAGGTCAAAGCAATGAGCAGTTCTTC.

This clonotype was observed at least ten times. The chain has TRBV9 and TRBJ2-1; 7 nucleotides match TRBD1. J was trimmed by 6 bases and V by 2 bases; bases with no gene match: 5. The CDR3 extends over 14 amino acids. Germline CDR1 reads SGDLS; CDR2 reads YYNGEE. The CDR3 sequence is CASSVGQLPNEQFF. Here the CDR3 DNA reads TGTGCCAGCAGCGTGGGACAGCTCCCCAATGAGCAGTTCTTC.

This clonotype was seen more than once but under ten times. The chain recombines TRBV9 with TRBJ1-6; D unresolved. Germline values: CDR1 SGDLS, CDR2 YYNGEE. The V end lost 0 bases, the J end lost 10 bases, and 11 bases lay between the germline ends. The length of the CDR3 is 14 residues. The CDR3 DNA is TGTGCCAGCAGCGTAGTGGAGGGTGGATCACCCCTCCACTTT. The encoded protein is CASSVVEGGSPLHF.

In this sample, this clonotype turned up many times. This rearrangement joins TRBV9 to TRBJ2-3; a possible D gene is TRBD1 (6 bases). Trimming took 4 bases from V and 2 from J, leaving 20 bases between them. The CDR3 spans 17 residues. Germline CDR1 is SGDLS and CDR2 is YYNGEE. CDR3 loop: CASSPRGAGAVTDTQYF. Here the CDR3 DNA reads TGTGCCAGCAGCCCTAGAGGGGCAGGGGCAGTCACAGATACGCAGTATTTT.

In this sample, this clonotype turned up many times. The chain recombines TRBV9 with TRBJ2-1; TRBD1 or TRBD2 may be the D gene (5 bases each). The CDR3 is made up of 13 amino acids. V lost 3 bases and J 6 bases, leaving 10 bases between the germline ends. CDR1 and CDR2 (germline): SGDLS, YYNGEE. CDR3 in amino acids: CASSAGPLNEQFF. CDR3 DNA: TGTGCCAGCAGCGCGGGACCTCTCAATGAGCAGTTCTTC. Supplemented by reference TRBV9 and TRBJ2-1, the full variable domain reads DSGVTQTPKHLITATGQRVTLRCSPRSGDLSVYWYQQSLDQGLQFLIQYYNGEERAKGNILERFSAQQFPDLHSELNLSSLELGDSALYFCASSAGPLNEQFFGPGTRLTVL.

The table lists this clonotype with a few counts. This chain uses TRBV9 with TRBJ2-1; 9 positions agree with TRBD2. V shed 0 bases and J 12 bases; nucleotides not matched to a gene: 10. There are 15 residues in the CDR3. CDR1 and CDR2 (germline): SGDLS, YYNGEE. CDR3 residues: CASSVGSLAGIGQFF. For the CDR3, the DNA is TGTGCCAGCAGCGTAGGCTCCCTAGCGGGGATCGGGCAGTTCTTC.

This clonotype has ten or more counts. The rearrangement joins TRBV9 to TRBJ2-1; TRBD1 matches at 7 bases. V shed 4 bases and J 9 bases; nucleotides not matched to a gene: 13. The CDR3 extends over 15 amino acids. Germline CDR1 is SGDLS and CDR2 is YYNGEE. This CDR3 reads CASSPQLQGPTEQFF. CDR3 bases: TGTGCCAGCAGCCCCCAACTACAGGGGCCTACTGAGCAGTTCTTC.

This clonotype was counted many times. This sequence joins TRBV9 and TRBJ2-2; no definite D call. The germline CDR1 and CDR2 sequences are SGDLS and YYNGEE. V gave up 3 bases and J gave up 2 bases, with 8 bases separating them. The CDR3 extends over 14 amino acids. The DNA for the CDR3 is TGTGCCAGCAGCGCGAGATCAAACACCGGGGAGCTGTTTTTT. Its translation is CASSARSNTGELFF.

This clonotype is labeled as medium-sized. This chain connects TRBV9 to TRBJ1-6, with 8 bases lining up with TRBD1. J was trimmed by 10 bases and V by 3 bases; bases with no gene match: 6. Germline CDR1 SGDLS, CDR2 YYNGEE. The CDR3 is 14 amino acids. The CDR3 DNA follows: TGTGCCAGCAGCGCAACGACAGGGGCCTCACCCCTCCACTTT. Its translation: CASSATTGASPLHF.

This clonotype was counted many times. CDR3 bases: TGTGCCAGCAGCGCTAAAGGGGGCAGCTCTGAAGCTTTCTTT. It is translated as CASSAKGGSSEAFF. This chain uses TRBV9 with TRBJ1-1; 7 positions match TRBD1. V lost 3 bases and J lost 6; bases outside the gene matches: 8. Germline lookup yields CDR1 SGDLS and CDR2 YYNGEE. This CDR3 region has 14 residues.

Many counts were recorded for this clonotype. The chain links TRBV9 to TRBJ2-7; 12 bases are shared with TRBD1. Germline V CDR1 and CDR2: SGDLS, YYNGEE. The trim removed 6 bases at V and 4 bases at J, leaving 8 bases unmatched. The CDR3 spans 15 residues. The CDR3 nucleotides read TGTGCCAGCAATCAAGGGACAGGGGGCGCGTACGAGCAGTACTTC. It translates to CASNQGTGGAYEQYF.

This clonotype was seen many times. The J gene is TRBJ1-6, the V gene TRBV9, with 8 bases matching TRBD1. The CDR3 totals 17 residues. Trimming took 4 bases from V and 0 from J; bases not matched to a gene: 6. Looked up from germline, CDR1 is SGDLS and CDR2 is YYNGEE. The DNA for the CDR3 is TGTGCCAGCAGCCGAACAACAGGGGGCTCCTATAATTCACCCCTCCACTTT. It specifies CASSRTTGGSYNSPLHF.

The chain is built from TRBV9 and TRBJ2-3; perhaps TRBD2 as D (6 bases). The germline V gene has CDR1 SGDLS and CDR2 YYNGEE. Trimming removed 4 bases at V and 2 bases at J, with 11 bases between. CDR3 length: 14 residues. This CDR3 is CASSPLALTDTQYF. The CDR3 nucleotides are TGTGCCAGCAGCCCACTAGCACTCACAGATACGCAGTATTTT.

This clonotype was detected many times. The rearrangement uses TRBV9 and TRBJ2-3, with 7 positions matching TRBD1. There are 14 residues in the CDR3. Germline V lookup: CDR1 SGDLS, CDR2 YYNGEE. V dropped 4 bases and J dropped 1; count of bases not matched to a gene: 3. The CDR3 protein is CASSSGQGTDTQYF. The CDR3 DNA sequence: TGTGCCAGCAGCTCAGGACAGGGCACAGATACGCAGTATTTT.

This clonotype was counted at least ten times. The rearrangement joins TRBV9 to TRBJ1-1, with 7 bases identical to TRBD1. V lost 3 bases, J lost 3 bases, and 5 bases stayed unmatched. Germline CDR1 is SGDLS and CDR2 is YYNGEE. The CDR3 consists of 14 residues. This chain's CDR3 is CASSGAGGYTEAFF. The CDR3 bases are TGTGCCAGCAGCGGGGCAGGGGGATACACTGAAGCTTTCTTT.

The chain couples TRBV9 to TRBJ2-5; 7 positions agree with TRBD1. V shed 4 bases and J 4 bases; nucleotides not matched to a gene: 10. The CDR3 runs to 15 residues. Germline V gene lookup returns CDR1 SGDLS and CDR2 YYNGEE. CDR3 loop: CASSIRDSPGETQYF. CDR3 coding DNA: TGTGCCAGCAGCATCCGGGACAGCCCGGGAGAGACCCAGTACTTC.

This clonotype was recorded at least ten times. This chain joins TRBV9 and TRBJ1-2; D is unresolved. V was trimmed by 0 bases and J by 1 base, leaving 10 bases between them. This CDR3 comprises 15 residues. Germline assignment: CDR1 SGDLS and CDR2 YYNGEE. CDR3 loop: CASSVVQTFNYGYTF. CDR3 sequence (DNA): TGTGCCAGCAGCGTAGTTCAGACCTTTAACTATGGCTACACCTTC. Full variable domain (remainder filled in from reference TRBV9 and TRBJ1-2): DSGVTQTPKHLITATGQRVTLRCSPRSGDLSVYWYQQSLDQGLQFLIQYYNGEERAKGNILERFSAQQFPDLHSELNLSSLELGDSALYFCASSVVQTFNYGYTFGSGTRLTVV.

This chain connects TRBV9 to TRBJ2-3, with D perhaps TRBD2 (6 bases). Per germline, CDR1 SGDLS and CDR2 YYNGEE. The germline V and J ends were trimmed by 3 bases and 6 bases, with 14 bases remaining between them. This CDR3 contains 14 residues. The CDR3 protein is CASSARESADTQYF. DNA of the CDR3: TGTGCCAGCAGCGCCCGGGAGTCCGCCGATACGCAGTATTTT.

At least ten counts were recorded for this clonotype. The gene calls are TRBV9 and TRBJ2-1; 7 bases agree with TRBD1. The CDR3 length is 13 residues. V shed 0 bases and J 10 bases; nucleotides not matched to a gene: 4. From germline, CDR1 is SGDLS and CDR2 YYNGEE. CDR3 protein: CASSVAGGAEQFF. For the CDR3, the DNA is TGTGCCAGCAGCGTAGCAGGGGGTGCGGAGCAGTTCTTC. Drawing the rest from reference TRBV9 and TRBJ2-1, the complete variable domain is DSGVTQTPKHLITATGQRVTLRCSPRSGDLSVYWYQQSLDQGLQFLIQYYNGEERAKGNILERFSAQQFPDLHSELNLSSLELGDSALYFCASSVAGGAEQFFGPGTRLTVL.

This clonotype was seen ten or more times. V is TRBV9 and J is TRBJ2-1; possibly TRBD1 for D (5 bases). The CDR3 runs 16 residues. Per germline, CDR1 SGDLS and CDR2 YYNGEE. V lost 2 bases, J lost 5 bases, and 17 bases lay in between. CDR3 bases: TGTGCCAGCAGCGTTGTGGGGCGCCCCTCGAACAATGAGCAGTTCTTC. Residues: CASSVVGRPSNNEQFF.

This clonotype was seen only a few times. The gene calls are TRBV9 and TRBJ1-4; D remains ambiguous. In germline, CDR1 is SGDLS, CDR2 YYNGEE. Trimming removed 4 bases at V and 10 bases at J, with 26 bases between. The CDR3 length is 17 residues. DNA for the CDR3: TGTGCCAGCAGCCCGCAGGAAGACGCCTTGGTGCTTGGAAAACTGTTTTTT. It encodes CASSPQEDALVLGKLFF.